The entry below gives a single T cell receptor (beta chain) sequence along with its context. This specimen belongs to a study of PD-1 blockade in classical Hodgkin lymphoma. Every patient had relapsed following autologous stem cell transplantation, and cohorts differed in brentuximab vedotin exposure. V trimming: 1 base; J trimming: 9 bases; junction bases outside the gene matches: 8. Germline assignment: CDR1 PRHDT and CDR2 FYEKMQ (reference sequence). The CDR3 runs to 15 residues. Sequenced by immunoSEQ multiplex PCR; TCRdb stores in-frame clones only, minus some. The sample contains about 13,000 clones, approximately 90% of which appear only once.

This specimen was peripheral blood mononuclear cells (PBMCs), taken at baseline. The gene calls are TRBV13 and TRBJ2-1, with 8 bases identical to TRBD2. The source of this sequence is a human donor with classical Hodgkin lymphoma. The CDR3 spells CASSLAGGLLGEQFF. DNA of the CDR3: TGTGCCAGCAGCTTAGCGGGAGGGCTATTAGGTGAGCAGTTCTTC.